Here is one TCR beta chain with its context. The antigen is unknown. Germline V gene data show CDR1 as SGHRS and CDR2 as YFSETQ. This CDR3 spans 16 amino acids. The trim removed 4 bases at V and 3 bases at J, leaving 6 bases unmatched. This record comes from a study of cytomegalovirus exposure and HLA in healthy donors. Study findings and constraints: The study had only CMV serostatus as immune exposure information. Analyses of presence and absence presupposed an approximately uniform sequencing depth across donors. As was reported, the HLA-A and HLA-B alleles of most subjects were accurately predicted from TCR beta sequences. Some V segments could not be told apart, so they were left out, TRBV6-2 and TRBV6-3 among them.

Amplification used 60 Vbeta primers and 13 Jbeta primers. The table came from immunoSEQ multiplex PCR; TCRdb's copy has only in-frame clones and leaves some out. Of around 150,000 clones in the sample, approximately 78% were seen once. V and J are TRBV5-1 and TRBJ2-1; the match to TRBD1 covers 11 bases. The sequenced material came from PBMCs. The sequence was obtained from a woman in her forties in good health and CMV-seronegative. The CDR3 DNA is TGCGCCAGCAGCGCCGCGGGACAGGGGGTCTACAATGAGCAGTTCTTC. Protein product: CASSAAGQGVYNEQFF.